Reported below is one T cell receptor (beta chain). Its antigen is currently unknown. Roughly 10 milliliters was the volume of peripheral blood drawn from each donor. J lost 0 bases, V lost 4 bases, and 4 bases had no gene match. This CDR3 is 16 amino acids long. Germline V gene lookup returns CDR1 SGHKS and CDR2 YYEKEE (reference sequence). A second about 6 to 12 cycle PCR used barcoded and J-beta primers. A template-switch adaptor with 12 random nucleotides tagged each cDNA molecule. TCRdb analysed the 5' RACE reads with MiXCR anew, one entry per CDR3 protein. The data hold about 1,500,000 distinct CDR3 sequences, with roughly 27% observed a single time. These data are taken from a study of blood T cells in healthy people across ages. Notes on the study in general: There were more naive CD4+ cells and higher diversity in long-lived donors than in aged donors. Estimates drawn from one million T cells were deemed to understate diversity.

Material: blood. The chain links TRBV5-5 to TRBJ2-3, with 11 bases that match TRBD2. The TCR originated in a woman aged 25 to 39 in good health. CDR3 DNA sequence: TGTGCCAGCAGCATCGGGACTAGCGGAAGCACAGATACGCAGTATTTT. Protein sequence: CASSIGTSGSTDTQYF. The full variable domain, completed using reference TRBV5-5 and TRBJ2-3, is DAGVTQSPTHLIKTRGQQVTLRCSPISGHKSVSWYQQVLGQGPQFIFQYYEKEERGRGNFPDRFSARQFPNYSSELNVNALLLGDSALYLCASSIGTSGSTDTQYFGPGTRLTVL.